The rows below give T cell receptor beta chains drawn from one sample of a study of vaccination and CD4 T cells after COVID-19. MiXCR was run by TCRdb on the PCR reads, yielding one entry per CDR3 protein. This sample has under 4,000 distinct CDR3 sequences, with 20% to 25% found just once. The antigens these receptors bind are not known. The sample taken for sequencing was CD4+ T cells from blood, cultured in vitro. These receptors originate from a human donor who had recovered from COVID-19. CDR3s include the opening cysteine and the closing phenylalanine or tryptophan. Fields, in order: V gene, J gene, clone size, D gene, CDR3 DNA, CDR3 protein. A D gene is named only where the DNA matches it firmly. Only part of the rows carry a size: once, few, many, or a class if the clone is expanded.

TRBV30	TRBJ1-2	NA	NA	TGTGCCTGGAGTGTGCTAAGGGCCGGCAGTAACTATGGCTACACCTTC	CAWSVLRAGSNYGYTF
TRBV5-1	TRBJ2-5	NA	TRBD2	TGCGCCAGCAGCTTGGTGACTAGCGGGGGAACCTATGAGACCCAGTACTTC	CASSLVTSGGTYETQYF
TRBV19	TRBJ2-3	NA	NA	TGTGCCAGTAGTACCAGACTACGGCGTGGCACAGATACGCAGTATTTT	CASSTRLRRGTDTQYF
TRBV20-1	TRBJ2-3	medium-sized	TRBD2	TGCAGTGCTATAGGTCCTAGCGGGGGGGCGGGCACAGATACGCAGTATTTT	CSAIGPSGGAGTDTQYF
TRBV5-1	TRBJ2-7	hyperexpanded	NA	TGCGCCAGCAGCTCCTCGGGACCGCCCTACGAGCAGTACTTC	CASSSSGPPYEQYF
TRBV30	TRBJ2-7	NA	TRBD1	TGTGCCTGGAGTCAACAGGGGGACGAGCAGTACTTC	CAWSQQGDEQYF
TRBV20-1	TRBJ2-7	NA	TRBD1	TGCAGTGCTGGAAAGCGACAGGGGGCGAGATCCTACGAGCAGTACTTC	CSAGKRQGARSYEQYF
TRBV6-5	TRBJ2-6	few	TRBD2	TGTGCCAGCAGTTACGGGGGACTACTCTCTGGGGCCAACGTCCTGACTTTC	CASSYGGLLSGANVLTF
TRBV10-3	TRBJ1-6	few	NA	TGTGCCATCACGCGGGACTTAAGTTCACCCCTCCACTTT	CAITRDLSSPLHF
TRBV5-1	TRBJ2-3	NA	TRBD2	TGCGCCAGCGGGTGGACTAGCGGGGGCACAGATACGCAGTATTTT	CASGWTSGGTDTQYF
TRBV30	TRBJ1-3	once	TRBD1	TGTGCCTGGAGTGTACCAACAGGGGACTATGGAAACACCATATATTTT	CAWSVPTGDYGNTIYF
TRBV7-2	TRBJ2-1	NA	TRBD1	TGTGCCAGCAGCTTCCAGGGGGCGTCAGGTCATGAGCAGTTCTTC	CASSFQGASGHEQFF
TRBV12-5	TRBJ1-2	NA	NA	TGTGCTAGTGCCCCGGACAGTCTCTATGGCTACACCTTC	CASAPDSLYGYTF
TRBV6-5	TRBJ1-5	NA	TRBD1	TGTGCCAGCAGTTTCAAACAGGGGGGCAATCAGCCCCAGCATTTT	CASSFKQGGNQPQHF
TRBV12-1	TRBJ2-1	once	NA	TGTGCCAGCAGCGATGGTTATAGCGGGGGGCCCAGCTCCTACAATGAGCAGTTCTTC	CASSDGYSGGPSSYNEQFF
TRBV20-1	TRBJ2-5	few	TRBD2	TGCAGTGCTAGAGGGTCTAGCGGGGGGGTGCGGACCCAGTACTTC	CSARGSSGGVRTQYF
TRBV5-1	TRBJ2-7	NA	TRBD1	TGCGCCAGCAGCCTCCGGACAGGGGGTTACGAGCAGTACTTC	CASSLRTGGYEQYF
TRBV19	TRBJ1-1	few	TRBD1	TGTGCCAGTAGTACTTACTATCAGGGGGCGGGCACTGAAGCTTTCTTT	CASSTYYQGAGTEAFF
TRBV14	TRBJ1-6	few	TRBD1	TGTGCCAGCAGCCACCTGACAGGGGGAAATTCACCCCTCCACTTT	CASSHLTGGNSPLHF
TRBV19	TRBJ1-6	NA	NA	TGTGCCAGTAGTCCGGGAGGTGGTTATAATTCACCCCTCCACTTT	CASSPGGGYNSPLHF
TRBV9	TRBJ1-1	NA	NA	TGTGCCAGCAGCGTAGGTGTTTTGAGGGCAGGGGACACTGAAGCTTTCTTT	CASSVGVLRAGDTEAFF
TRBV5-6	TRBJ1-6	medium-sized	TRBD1	TGTGCCAGCAGCTTGGGGACAGGGTCGCATTCACCCCTCCACTTT	CASSLGTGSHSPLHF
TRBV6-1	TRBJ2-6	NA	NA	TGTGCCAGCAGAGGGGGGAGTGAGATTCGACAAACCGCTGGGGCCAACGTCCTGACTTTC	CASRGGSEIRQTAGANVLTF
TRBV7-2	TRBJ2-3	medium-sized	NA	TGTGCCAGCAGCCCAGGAGGTGGCACAGATACGCAGTATTTT	CASSPGGGTDTQYF
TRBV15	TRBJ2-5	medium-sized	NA	TGTGCCACCAGCAGGGTGAAAGAGACCCAGTACTTC	CATSRVKETQYF
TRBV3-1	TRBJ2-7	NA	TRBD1	TGTGCCAGCAGCCCGCTTGGAACAGGGGTGTACGAGCAGTACTTC	CASSPLGTGVYEQYF
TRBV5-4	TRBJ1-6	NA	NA	TGTGCCAGCAGCTTACGGGGGAATAATTCACCCCTCCACTTT	CASSLRGNNSPLHF
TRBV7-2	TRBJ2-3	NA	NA	TGTGCCAGCAGCCTAGGGGGGGAGGGATCTAGCACAGATACGCAGTATTTT	CASSLGGEGSSTDTQYF
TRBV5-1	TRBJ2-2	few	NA	TGCGCCAGCAGCTTGATGGGAGTAAACACCGGGGAGCTGTTTTTT	CASSLMGVNTGELFF
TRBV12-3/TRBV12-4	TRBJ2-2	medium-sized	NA	TGTGCCAGCAGCCTCCTCCTAGGGTCCGGGGAGCTGTTTTTT	CASSLLLGSGELFF
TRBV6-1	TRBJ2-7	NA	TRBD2	TGTGCCAGCACCAGACCCACTAGCGGGGGGTACGAGCAGTACTTC	CASTRPTSGGYEQYF
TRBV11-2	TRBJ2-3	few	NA	TGTGCCAGCAGTCGTAGGGACACAGATACGCAGTATTTT	CASSRRDTDTQYF
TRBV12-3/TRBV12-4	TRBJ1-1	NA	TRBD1	TGTGCCAGCAGTTTGAAGGGAGGGGGCTTCGGTGAAGCTTTCTTT	CASSLKGGGFGEAFF
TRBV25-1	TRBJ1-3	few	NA	TGTGCCAGCAGTGGGAACTCTGGAAACACCATATATTTT	CASSGNSGNTIYF
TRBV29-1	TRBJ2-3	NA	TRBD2	TGCAGCGTTGGCTGGGCGGGGGGCACAGATACGCAGTATTTT	CSVGWAGGTDTQYF
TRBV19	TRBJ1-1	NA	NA	TGTGCCAGTAGTGCCCGGGGCCGGGGGGCGATCACTGAAGCTTTCTTT	CASSARGRGAITEAFF
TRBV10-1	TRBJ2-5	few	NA	TGCGCCAGCAGTGGACTGGATGGGACCCAGTACTTC	CASSGLDGTQYF
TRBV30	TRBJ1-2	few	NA	TGTGCCTGGAGTGTACGCTGGCACTATGGCTACACCTTC	CAWSVRWHYGYTF
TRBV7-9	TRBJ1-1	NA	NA	TGTGCCAGCAGCTTAGAAATGAACACTGAAGCTTTCTTT	CASSLEMNTEAFF
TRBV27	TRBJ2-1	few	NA	TGTGCCAGCAGTTTCACGACTAGTCACAGCTCCTACAATGAGCAGTTCTTC	CASSFTTSHSSYNEQFF
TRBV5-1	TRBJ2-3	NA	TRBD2	TGCGCCAGCAGCTTGACCCTAGCGGGGGGAGCAGATACGCAGTATTTT	CASSLTLAGGADTQYF
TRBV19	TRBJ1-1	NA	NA	TGTGCCAGTACTCTCGGGTGGCAGAAGAACACTGAAGCTTTCTTT	CASTLGWQKNTEAFF
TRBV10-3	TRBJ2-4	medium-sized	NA	TGTGCCATCAGTGAGTCCTCTCGGACAGTAAAAAACATTCAGTACTTC	CAISESSRTVKNIQYF
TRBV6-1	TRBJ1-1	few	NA	TGTGCCAGCACCCCAGGGACCCTCAGGAACACTGAAGCTTTCTTT	CASTPGTLRNTEAFF
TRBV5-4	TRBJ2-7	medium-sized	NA	TGTGCCAGCAGCTGGCGGGGTGGAGGGGAGCAGTACTTC	CASSWRGGGEQYF
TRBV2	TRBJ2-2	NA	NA	TGTGCCAGCAGGGCAGGGGTGGCCGCGAACACCGGGGAGCTGTTTTTT	CASRAGVAANTGELFF
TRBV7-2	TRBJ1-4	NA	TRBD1	TGTGCCAGCAGCTGGGACAGTCCTAATGAAAAACTGTTTTTT	CASSWDSPNEKLFF
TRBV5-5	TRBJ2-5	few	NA	TGTGCCAGCAGCTTGATATACCAAGAGACCCAGTACTTC	CASSLIYQETQYF
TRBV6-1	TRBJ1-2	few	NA	TGTGCCAGCAGTGAAGCGCTTCATAGGGGGGCGGAGGGCTACACCTTC	CASSEALHRGAEGYTF
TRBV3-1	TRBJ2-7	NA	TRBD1	TGTGCCAGCAGCAAGGGACAGACCCCCATCCTCGAGCAGTACTTC	CASSKGQTPILEQYF
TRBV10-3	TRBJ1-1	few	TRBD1	TGTGCCATCGGCCTTGACAGGGGGTACGACACTGAAGCTTTCTTT	CAIGLDRGYDTEAFF
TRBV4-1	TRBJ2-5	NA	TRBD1	TGCGCCAGCAGCCGGGGGACAGGGGTAAATCAAGAGACCCAGTACTTC	CASSRGTGVNQETQYF
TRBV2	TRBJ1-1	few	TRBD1	TGTGCCACCGCAGGGGGTTTGAACACTGAAGCTTTCTTT	CATAGGLNTEAFF
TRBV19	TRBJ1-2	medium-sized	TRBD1	TGTGCCAGTAGTCCCAAGGGGACAGGGGCCCTTAACTATGGCTACACCTTC	CASSPKGTGALNYGYTF
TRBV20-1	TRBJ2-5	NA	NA	TGCAGTGCCCGTAGGGGAGAGACCCAGTACTTC	CSARRGETQYF
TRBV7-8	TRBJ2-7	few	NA	TGTGCCAGCAGCTTGGGGACGGGGGGCCCCTACGAGCAGTACTTC	CASSLGTGGPYEQYF
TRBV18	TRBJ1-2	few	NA	TGTGCCAGCTCACTTACAGGAGGATATGGCTACACCTTC	CASSLTGGYGYTF